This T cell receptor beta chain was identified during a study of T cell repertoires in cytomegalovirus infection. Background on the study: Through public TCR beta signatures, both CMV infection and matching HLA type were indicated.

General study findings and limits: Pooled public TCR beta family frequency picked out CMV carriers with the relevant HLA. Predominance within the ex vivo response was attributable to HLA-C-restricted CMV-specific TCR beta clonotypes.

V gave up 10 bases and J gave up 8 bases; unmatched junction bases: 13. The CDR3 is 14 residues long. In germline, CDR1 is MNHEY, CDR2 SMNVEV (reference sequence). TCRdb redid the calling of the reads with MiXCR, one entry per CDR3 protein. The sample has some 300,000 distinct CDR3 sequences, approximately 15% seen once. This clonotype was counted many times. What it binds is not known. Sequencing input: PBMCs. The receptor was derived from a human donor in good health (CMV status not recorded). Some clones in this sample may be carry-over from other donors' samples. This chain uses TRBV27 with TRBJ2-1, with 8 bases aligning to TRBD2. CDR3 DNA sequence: TGTGCCACCCAGTTTGCAGCGGGAGTTGATGAGCAGTTCTTC. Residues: CATQFAAGVDEQFF.